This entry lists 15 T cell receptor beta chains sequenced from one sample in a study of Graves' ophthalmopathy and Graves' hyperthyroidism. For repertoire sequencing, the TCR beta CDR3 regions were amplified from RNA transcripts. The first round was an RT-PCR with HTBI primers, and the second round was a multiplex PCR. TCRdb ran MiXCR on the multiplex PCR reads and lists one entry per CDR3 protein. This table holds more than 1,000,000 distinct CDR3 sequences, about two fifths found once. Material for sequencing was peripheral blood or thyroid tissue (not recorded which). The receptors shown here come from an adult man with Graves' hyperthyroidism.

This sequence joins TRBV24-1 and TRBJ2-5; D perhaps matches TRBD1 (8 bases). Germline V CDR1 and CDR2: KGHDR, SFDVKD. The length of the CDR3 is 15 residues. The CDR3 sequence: CARGRDRGGGETQYF. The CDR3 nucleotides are TGTGCTAGAGGCCGCGACAGGGGAGGGGGAGAGACCCAGTACTTC.

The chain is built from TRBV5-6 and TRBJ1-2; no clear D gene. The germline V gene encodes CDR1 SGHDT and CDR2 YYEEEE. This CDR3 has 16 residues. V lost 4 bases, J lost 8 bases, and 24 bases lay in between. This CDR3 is CASSPTGSIYKWGYTF. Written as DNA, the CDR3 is TGTGCCAGCAGCCCGACTGGGTCGATTTACAAATGGGGCTACACCTTC.

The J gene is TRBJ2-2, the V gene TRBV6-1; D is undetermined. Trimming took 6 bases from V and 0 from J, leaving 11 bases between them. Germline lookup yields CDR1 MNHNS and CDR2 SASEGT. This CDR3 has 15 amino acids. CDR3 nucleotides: TGTGCCAGCAGAAAGACGGAGACGAACACCGGGGAGCTGTTTTTT. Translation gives CASRKTETNTGELFF.

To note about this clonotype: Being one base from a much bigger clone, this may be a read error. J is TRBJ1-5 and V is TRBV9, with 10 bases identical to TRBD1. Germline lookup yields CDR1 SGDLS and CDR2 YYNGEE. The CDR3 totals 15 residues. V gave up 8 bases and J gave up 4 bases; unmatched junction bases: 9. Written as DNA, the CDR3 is TGTGCCAGGAGCTCATCGGGACAGGGGAATCAGCCCCAGCATTTT. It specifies CARSSSGQGNQPQHF.

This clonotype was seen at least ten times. The CDR3 is CASSPRGSGGYEQYF. Here the CDR3 DNA reads TGTGCCAGCAGCCCCCGGGGGAGCGGGGGTTACGAGCAGTACTTC. The chain carries TRBV7-2 and TRBJ2-7, with 8 positions matching TRBD2. Trimming took 5 bases from V and 4 from J; bases not matched to a gene: 10. The CDR3 is 15 amino acids. Germline V gene sequence: CDR1 SGHTA, CDR2 FQGNSA.

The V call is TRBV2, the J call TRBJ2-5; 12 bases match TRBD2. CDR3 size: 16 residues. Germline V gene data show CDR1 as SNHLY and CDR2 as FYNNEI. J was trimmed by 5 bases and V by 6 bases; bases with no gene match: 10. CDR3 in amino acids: CASSIIDGTSGETQYF. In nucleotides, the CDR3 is TGTGCCAGCAGCATTATTGACGGGACTAGCGGGGAGACCCAGTACTTC.

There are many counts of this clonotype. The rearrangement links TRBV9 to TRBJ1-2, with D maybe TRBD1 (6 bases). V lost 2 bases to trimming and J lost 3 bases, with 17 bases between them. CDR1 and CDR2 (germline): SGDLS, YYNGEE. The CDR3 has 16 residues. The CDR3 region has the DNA TGTGCCAGCAGCGTCAACGTCGAGGACAGATACTATGGCTACACCTTC. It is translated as CASSVNVEDRYYGYTF.

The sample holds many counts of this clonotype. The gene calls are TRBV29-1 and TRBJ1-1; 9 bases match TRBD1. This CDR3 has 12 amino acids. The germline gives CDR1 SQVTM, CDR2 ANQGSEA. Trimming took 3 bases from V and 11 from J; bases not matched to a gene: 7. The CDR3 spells CSVEAGQGSAFF. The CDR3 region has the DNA TGCAGCGTTGAGGCGGGACAGGGTTCGGCTTTCTTT.

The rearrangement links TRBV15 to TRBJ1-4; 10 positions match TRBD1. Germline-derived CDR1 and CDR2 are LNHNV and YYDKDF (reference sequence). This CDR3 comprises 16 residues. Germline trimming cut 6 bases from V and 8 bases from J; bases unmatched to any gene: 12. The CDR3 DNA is TGTGCCACCAGAACAGAAGGGGGGACAGGGGACGAAAAACTGTTTTTT. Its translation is CATRTEGGTGDEKLFF.

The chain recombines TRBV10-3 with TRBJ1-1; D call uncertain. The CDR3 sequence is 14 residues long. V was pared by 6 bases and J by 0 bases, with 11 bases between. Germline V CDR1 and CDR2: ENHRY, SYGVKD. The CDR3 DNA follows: TGTGCCATCAGGTCAGGACCGCTGAACACTGAAGCTTTCTTT. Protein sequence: CAIRSGPLNTEAFF.

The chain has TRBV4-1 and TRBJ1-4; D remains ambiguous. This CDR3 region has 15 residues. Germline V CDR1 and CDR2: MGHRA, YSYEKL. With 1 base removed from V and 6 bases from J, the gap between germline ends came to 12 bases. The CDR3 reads CASSQGPGVDEKLFF. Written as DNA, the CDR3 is TGCGCCAGCAGCCAAGGGCCCGGGGTTGATGAAAAACTGTTTTTT.

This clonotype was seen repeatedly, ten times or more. CDR3 nucleotide sequence: TGTGCCAGCAGTTCCGGACTAGTGCTGTACTTC. Its translation: CASSSGLVLYF. The rearrangement joins TRBV6-2 or TRBV6-3 to TRBJ2-5, with 7 bases that match TRBD2. Germline V gives CDR1 MNHEY, CDR2 SVGEGT. This CDR3 is built from 11 residues. V lost 4 bases to trimming and J lost 13 bases; unmatched junction nucleotides: 6.

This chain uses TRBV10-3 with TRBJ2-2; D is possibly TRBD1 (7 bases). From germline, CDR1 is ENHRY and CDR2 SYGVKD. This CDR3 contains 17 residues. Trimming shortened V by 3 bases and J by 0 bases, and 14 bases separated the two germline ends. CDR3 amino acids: CAISDGGGQSNTGELFF. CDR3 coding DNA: TGTGCCATCAGTGATGGAGGGGGACAGTCGAACACCGGGGAGCTGTTTTTT.

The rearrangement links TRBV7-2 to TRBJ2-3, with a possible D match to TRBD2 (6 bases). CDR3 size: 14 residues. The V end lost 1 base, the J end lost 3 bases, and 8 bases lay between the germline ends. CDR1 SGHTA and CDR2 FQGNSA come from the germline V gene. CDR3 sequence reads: CASSLELATDTQYF. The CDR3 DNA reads TGTGCCAGCAGCTTAGAACTAGCTACAGATACGCAGTATTTT.

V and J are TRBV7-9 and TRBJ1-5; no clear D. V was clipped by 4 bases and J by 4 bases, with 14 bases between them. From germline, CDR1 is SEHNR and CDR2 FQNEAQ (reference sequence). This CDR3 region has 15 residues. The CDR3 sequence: CASSSDGLANQPQHF. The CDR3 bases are TGTGCCAGCAGCTCGGACGGGTTAGCAAATCAGCCCCAGCATTTT. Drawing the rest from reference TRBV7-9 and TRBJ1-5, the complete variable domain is DTGVSQNPRHKITKRGQNVTFRCDPISEHNRLYWYRQTLGQGPEFLTYFQNEAQLEKSRLLSDRFSAERPKGSFSTLEIQRTEQGDSAMYLCASSSDGLANQPQHFGDGTRLSIL.